This T cell receptor (beta chain) was found in a study of CD8 T cells in Susac syndrome. cDNA came from roughly 0.53 to 1 ug RNA primed by random hexamers. Across 54 Vbeta and 13 Jbeta, immunoSEQ multiplex PCR amplified TCR beta CDR3. A single record per CDR3 protein comes from TCRdb applying MiXCR to the immunoSEQ multiplex PCR reads. The table shows 190,000 or so distinct CDR3 sequences, with nearly 95% occurring only once. Sequencing targeted TCR beta in T cells from blood (CD8+ and CD4+). Those who served as multiple sclerosis controls were treatment-naive patients with stable or active relapsing-remitting disease. The CDR3 totals 14 residues. The ends were cut back, 10 bases at V and 8 bases at J, with 21 bases in the middle. The V gene's germline CDR1 is MNHEY and CDR2 SVGAGI.

This TCR was recovered from a human donor with multiple sclerosis. This rearrangement joins TRBV6-5 to TRBJ2-4, with unresolved D. Sample: CD4+ T cells from PBMCs. CDR3 protein: CATKRSLAQDIQYF. The CDR3 DNA sequence: TGTGCCACCAAGAGGAGCCTGGCCCAAGACATTCAGTACTTC.